This T cell receptor (beta chain) was captured in a study of blood T cell repertoires in COVID-19. Turning to the study itself: T cells, B-cell-depleted T cells, or PBMCs supplied cDNA or gDNA.

Original data processing: Cell counts per sample came from amplifying reference gene primers. Here immunoSEQ multiplex PCR was the method, and the copy in TCRdb shows in-frame clones only, minus some. The V and J calls and clone size are taken from that table; D and trimming were inferred from the DNA. The sample includes fewer than 250,000 clones, over 70% of them seen just once. Germline-derived CDR1 and CDR2 are SGHRS and YFSETQ. The CDR3 is 15 amino acids. Trimming stripped 2 bases from V and 6 bases from J, with 14 bases between. The chain employs TRBV5-1 and TRBJ2-2; D is possibly TRBD1 (7 bases). The TCR comes from a man aged 50-60 years with active or convalescent COVID-19. The material sequenced was peripheral blood. CDR3 sequence: CASSFIDREAGELFF. CDR3 bases: TGCGCCAGCAGCTTTATAGACAGGGAGGCCGGGGAGCTGTTTTTT.